This T cell receptor (beta chain) was sequenced for a study of shared clonotypes between healthy human individuals. Study as a whole: Researchers assigned three CD4 naive, three CD4 memory, two CD8 naive and one CD8 memory plate to each donor.

On this clone itself: Its antigen is not known.

Germline lookup yields CDR1 ENHRY and CDR2 SYGVKD. The CDR3 extends over 13 amino acids. V shed 5 bases and J shed 5 bases, with 9 bases lying between them. This table comes from immunoSEQ multiplex PCR, and its TCRdb copy is limited to in-frame clones, with some not included. Of 190,000 or so clones listed, 66% were seen once; the top ten hold around 9.3%. Study-level findings and limits: When naive CD4 clonotypes were compared across a few donors, around 5% were shared.

This chain connects TRBV10-3 to TRBJ1-4, with D hard to call. This TCR came from a man aged 30 to 39 in good health. Sequencing was done on a sample of memory CD4+ T cells sorted from blood. The subset denotes: CD45RA-negative fraction. CDR3 loop: CAISPGPNEKLFF. The CDR3 coding sequence is TGTGCCATCAGTCCCGGACCGAATGAAAAACTGTTTTTT.